This is a list of T cell receptor beta chains from one sample in a study of blood T cell repertoires in COVID-19. The protocol was immunoSEQ multiplex PCR, while the TCRdb copy is restricted to in-frame clones and leaves out a portion. The sample gives some 100,000 clones, over 75% of which show up once; 10% to 15% is in the top ten. What was sequenced was peripheral blood. All receptors come from a human donor in a cohort sampled during active COVID-19. CDR3s include the opening cysteine and the closing phenylalanine or tryptophan. Fields, in order: CDR3 protein, CDR3 length, clone size, V gene, J gene. Clone size is given for some rows only: seen once, a few or many times, or a class if the clone is expanded.

CAIRDRDNTEAFF,13,NA,TRBV10-3,TRBJ1-1
CASSLAGGTGNTIYF,15,once,TRBV5-1,TRBJ1-3
CASSLSGNTIYF,12,NA,TRBV28,TRBJ1-3
CASSTGDNNQPQHF,14,NA,TRBV6-6,TRBJ1-5
CASSPPGTGELFF,13,NA,TRBV5-5,TRBJ2-2
CASSLGRSGGAGNTQYF,17,NA,TRBV11-2,TRBJ2-3
CASSLGPPLAGFQETQYF,18,NA,TRBV7-2,TRBJ2-5
CASSLRQGALGYTF,14,NA,TRBV7-7,TRBJ1-2
CASSFSTGSYNEQFF,15,NA,TRBV5-1,TRBJ2-1
CASSFPGTGRYEQYF,15,NA,TRBV5-6,TRBJ2-7
CASSTRQGASQPQHF,15,once,TRBV28,TRBJ1-5
CAWSAKGLAGGQNEQFF,17,NA,TRBV30,TRBJ2-1
CATSRGLQQGPGELFF,16,NA,TRBV15,TRBJ2-2
CASSSGQGNQPQHF,14,NA,TRBV5-1,TRBJ1-5
CASGLTVGNTIYF,13,NA,TRBV11-2,TRBJ1-3
CASSPLAGSGNEQFF,15,once,TRBV7-8,TRBJ2-1
CASSRGQGMDYGYTF,15,NA,TRBV5-1,TRBJ1-2
CASSSGLAGADTQYF,15,NA,TRBV7-7,TRBJ2-3
CASSILGRAYEQYF,14,NA,TRBV19,TRBJ2-7
CASSPRQGNTEAFF,14,NA,TRBV27,TRBJ1-1
CASSLYNPRGLRTDTQYF,18,NA,TRBV27,TRBJ2-3
CASSSRTGGGQPQHF,15,NA,TRBV28,TRBJ1-5
CASSEPGTGYYEQYF,15,NA,TRBV2,TRBJ2-7
CASSLRQGDDNEQFF,15,NA,TRBV27,TRBJ2-1
CASSEGLASYEQYF,14,NA,TRBV7-2,TRBJ2-7
CASSYSRGGKGGYTF,15,NA,TRBV6-2/TRBV6-3,TRBJ1-2
CATSRDLGGPLPDTQYF,17,NA,TRBV15,TRBJ2-3
CASSASIGLAGVTDTQYF,18,NA,TRBV11-2,TRBJ2-3
CASSLVLAGANEQFF,15,NA,TRBV5-1,TRBJ2-1
CAWSVLESNQPQHF,14,few,TRBV30,TRBJ1-5
CATSDGRTGGEETQYF,16,NA,TRBV24-1,TRBJ2-5
CASSPRRDSGNTIYF,15,many,TRBV9,TRBJ1-3
CASSILMRTVYNEQFF,16,NA,TRBV19,TRBJ2-1
CASSASLNEKLFF,13,NA,TRBV5-4,TRBJ1-4
CASYGAPSYEQYF,13,NA,TRBV28,TRBJ2-7
CASSWGLNTDTQYF,14,NA,TRBV5-1,TRBJ2-3
CATSRDVGSSYEQYF,15,NA,TRBV15,TRBJ2-7
CATSRDGGTDTQYF,14,NA,TRBV15,TRBJ2-3
CSARKGGKLFF,11,few,TRBV20-1,TRBJ1-4
CASSLTGTDEAFF,13,NA,TRBV7-3,TRBJ1-1
CASKAELDSYEQYF,14,NA,TRBV6-5,TRBJ2-7
CSVAPGGNQPQHF,13,NA,TRBV29-1,TRBJ1-5
CASSMTGSGNTIYF,14,NA,TRBV27,TRBJ1-3
CASSLLSGRYTF,12,few,TRBV11-2,TRBJ1-2
CATRQNSNQPQHF,13,NA,TRBV2,TRBJ1-5
CASSLGLQYTEAFF,14,few,TRBV7-2,TRBJ1-1
CASSFQAQETQYF,13,few,TRBV7-9,TRBJ2-5
CASSYTGQGSGYTF,14,NA,TRBV6-5,TRBJ1-2
CASRPMTTGDHEQFF,15,once,TRBV6-5,TRBJ2-1
CASSVSGRAGYTF,13,NA,TRBV28,TRBJ1-2
CASSMQGDYGYTF,13,NA,TRBV5-1,TRBJ1-2
CASSLVGQGVNGYTF,15,few,TRBV5-4,TRBJ1-2
CASSPGGASGEETQYF,16,NA,TRBV5-1,TRBJ2-5
CASSVARSGSGPGYTF,16,NA,TRBV9,TRBJ1-2